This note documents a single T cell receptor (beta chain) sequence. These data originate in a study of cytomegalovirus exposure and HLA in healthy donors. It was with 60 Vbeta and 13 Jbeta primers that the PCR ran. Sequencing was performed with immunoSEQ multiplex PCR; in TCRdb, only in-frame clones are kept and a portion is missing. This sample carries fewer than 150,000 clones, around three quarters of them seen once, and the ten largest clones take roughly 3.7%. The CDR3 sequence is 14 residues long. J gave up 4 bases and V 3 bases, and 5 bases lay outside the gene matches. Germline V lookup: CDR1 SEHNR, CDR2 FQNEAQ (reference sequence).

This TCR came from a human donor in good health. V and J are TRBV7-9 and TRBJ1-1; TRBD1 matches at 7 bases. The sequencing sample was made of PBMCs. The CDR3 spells CASSLNRGITEAFF. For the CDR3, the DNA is TGTGCCAGCAGCTTGAACAGGGGCATCACTGAAGCTTTCTTT.